This T cell receptor (beta chain) was observed in a study of OX40 agonist ivuxolimab in advanced cancers. With 6 bases removed from V and 4 bases from J, the gap between germline ends came to 10 bases. Germline assignment: CDR1 LNHDA and CDR2 SQIVND (reference sequence). The CDR3 is made up of 14 amino acids. Method: immunoSEQ multiplex PCR; TCRdb's copy keeps in-frame clones and lacks some. The repertoire consists of approximately 60,000 clones, with 84% occurring once and the leading ten covering approximately 2%. The TCR sequence derives from an adult with an advanced solid tumor such as melanoma, head and neck, liver or kidney cancer. V is TRBV19 and J is TRBJ1-6, with a possible D match to TRBD1 (6 bases). The specimen comprised CD4+ or CD8+ T cells sorted from blood, sampled in a trial of the OX40 agonist ivuxolimab. The CDR3 sequence is CASSPRGYNSPLHF. The CDR3 bases are TGTGCCAGTAGCCCAAGGGGGTATAATTCACCCCTCCACTTT. The entire variable domain, with the rest obtained from reference TRBV19 and TRBJ1-6, is as follows: DGGITQSPKYLFRKEGQNVTLSCEQNLNHDAMYWYRQDPGQGLRLIYYSQIVNDFQKGDIAEGYSVSREKKESFPLTVTSAQKNPTAFYLCASSPRGYNSPLHFGNGTRLTVT.